These T cell receptor beta chains were read from a single sample in a study of blood T cell repertoires in COVID-19. The data were produced by immunoSEQ multiplex PCR, yet TCRdb's version contains in-frame clones alone and is incomplete. The sample yields around 250,000 clones, approximately 82% seen once. Sequenced material: PBMCs or T cells enriched from blood (not recorded which). The receptors were sampled from a man in his forties who had recovered from COVID-19. Each CDR3 is given with its conserved first and last residue. The order of the fields is CDR3 length, J gene, clone size, V gene, D gene, CDR3 DNA, CDR3 protein. D genes are given only for firm matches. Size values are once, few and many counts, or a class for expanded clones, and some rows have none.

length: 14
J: TRBJ2-7
size: once
V: TRBV7-8
D: NA
DNA: TGTGCCAGCAGCTTAGAGTCCAGGAGGAATGGGCAGTACTTC
CDR3: CASSLESRRNGQYF

length: 14
J: TRBJ1-1
size: NA
V: TRBV6-6
D: NA
DNA: TGTGCCAGTTGCCAGGGATCCCCGAACACTGAAGCTTTCTTT
CDR3: CASCQGSPNTEAFF

length: 16
J: TRBJ2-2
size: once
V: TRBV30
D: NA
DNA: TGTGCCTGGAGGACCTTGCGAGCGGCGAACACCGGGGAGCTGTTTTTT
CDR3: CAWRTLRAANTGELFF

length: 16
J: TRBJ2-1
size: NA
V: TRBV7-2
D: TRBD2
DNA: TGTGCCAGCAGCTCTAGACTAGCGGGGGCGAGAAATGAGCAGTTCTTC
CDR3: CASSSRLAGARNEQFF

length: 14
J: TRBJ1-2
size: NA
V: TRBV6-5
D: TRBD1
DNA: TGTGCCAGCAGTTCGGACAGGGAGCGGTATGGCTACACCTTC
CDR3: CASSSDRERYGYTF

length: 14
J: TRBJ1-1
size: NA
V: TRBV7-2
D: NA
DNA: TGTGCCAGCAGCTTACAGGTAGTGAACACTGAAGCTTTCTTT
CDR3: CASSLQVVNTEAFF

length: 14
J: TRBJ1-2
size: NA
V: TRBV3-1/TRBV3-2
D: NA
DNA: TGTGCCAGCAGCCCTTCCGGGGGGACCTATGGCTACACCTTC
CDR3: CASSPSGGTYGYTF

length: 13
J: TRBJ1-2
size: once
V: TRBV28
D: NA
DNA: TGTGCCAGCAGTTTTCCTGCTAACTATGGCTACACCTTC
CDR3: CASSFPANYGYTF

length: 12
J: TRBJ2-3
size: NA
V: TRBV10-2
D: NA
DNA: TGCGCCACTTCCTTGGAGGGGGATACGCAGTATTTT
CDR3: CATSLEGDTQYF

length: 15
J: TRBJ1-6
size: NA
V: TRBV19
D: NA
DNA: TGTGCCAGTAGTCCGACTGACAGAAATAATTCACCCCTCCACTTT
CDR3: CASSPTDRNNSPLHF

length: 15
J: TRBJ1-1
size: NA
V: TRBV3-1/TRBV3-2
D: TRBD1
DNA: TGTGCCAGCAGCCAGCCGGGACAGGGGGCTAAGAGTGCTTTCTTT
CDR3: CASSQPGQGAKSAFF

length: 14
J: TRBJ1-6
size: NA
V: TRBV7-8
D: NA
DNA: TGTGCCAGCAGCTTAGGCGACAAGTGGTCACCCCTCCACTTT
CDR3: CASSLGDKWSPLHF

length: 15
J: TRBJ1-4
size: NA
V: TRBV7-2
D: NA
DNA: TGTGCCAGCAGCTTAGCGGCAGGCAGTAATGAAAAACTGTTTTTT
CDR3: CASSLAAGSNEKLFF

length: 17
J: TRBJ2-3
size: NA
V: TRBV30
D: TRBD1
DNA: TGTGCCTGGAGTGTCCGAACGACAGGGTCTAGCACAGATACGCAGTATTTT
CDR3: CAWSVRTTGSSTDTQYF

length: 11
J: TRBJ2-3
size: NA
V: TRBV20-1
D: NA
DNA: TGCAGTGCTGAGAATACAGATACGCAGTATTTT
CDR3: CSAENTDTQYF

length: 16
J: TRBJ2-3
size: NA
V: TRBV5-4
D: TRBD2
DNA: TGTGCCAGCAACCCGGGGGGGGGAAGGGGCGCAGATACGCAGTATTTT
CDR3: CASNPGGGRGADTQYF

length: 15
J: TRBJ1-2
size: NA
V: TRBV30
D: NA
DNA: TGTGCCTGGAGTGGAGGGAACAGAGCTAACTATGGCTACACCTTC
CDR3: CAWSGGNRANYGYTF

length: 19
J: TRBJ1-3
size: NA
V: TRBV28
D: TRBD1
DNA: TGTGCCAGCAGTTTATGGTCGGGACAGGGAGTGGCCGGCGGAAACACCATATATTTT
CDR3: CASSLWSGQGVAGGNTIYF

length: 15
J: TRBJ1-1
size: NA
V: TRBV3-1/TRBV3-2
D: NA
DNA: TGTGCCAGCAGCCCAACAGGGAAGGGGAACACTGAAGCTTTCTTT
CDR3: CASSPTGKGNTEAFF

length: 15
J: TRBJ2-7
size: NA
V: TRBV6-5
D: TRBD1
DNA: TGTGCCAGCAGTTTTGGACAGGGGTTCGCCTACGAGCAGTACTTC
CDR3: CASSFGQGFAYEQYF

length: 14
J: TRBJ2-3
size: NA
V: TRBV2
D: TRBD1
DNA: TGTGCCAGCAGCAGTGGGACAGAACGATATACGCAGTATTTT
CDR3: CASSSGTERYTQYF

length: 16
J: TRBJ2-3
size: NA
V: TRBV7-6
D: TRBD2
DNA: TGTGCCAGCAGCCCACTTGGAGCGGGGAGCACAGATACGCAGTATTTT
CDR3: CASSPLGAGSTDTQYF

length: 15
J: TRBJ1-3
size: NA
V: TRBV5-1
D: NA
DNA: TGCGCCAGCAGCTTGGAAGCAGGGCTTGGAAACACCATATATTTT
CDR3: CASSLEAGLGNTIYF

length: 15
J: TRBJ2-3
size: NA
V: TRBV7-3
D: NA
DNA: TGTGCCAGCAGCTTAGCGGGTCCGCCCACAGATACGCAGTATTTT
CDR3: CASSLAGPPTDTQYF

length: 13
J: TRBJ1-5
size: NA
V: TRBV12-5
D: TRBD1
DNA: TGTGCTAGTGCCTCGACAGGGGTTCAGCCCCAGCATTTT
CDR3: CASASTGVQPQHF

length: 14
J: TRBJ1-4
size: NA
V: TRBV19
D: NA
DNA: TGTGCCAGTGAAGAAAGAAGAGTCGGGGAAAAACTGTTTTTT
CDR3: CASEERRVGEKLFF

length: 14
J: TRBJ2-5
size: NA
V: TRBV30
D: NA
DNA: TGTGCCTGGAGTTCGCAGGTAGGACTAGAGACCCAGTACTTC
CDR3: CAWSSQVGLETQYF

length: 15
J: TRBJ2-2
size: once
V: TRBV24-1
D: TRBD1
DNA: TGTGCCACCAGTCCGACAGGGCTTGTTACCGGGGAGCTGTTTTTT
CDR3: CATSPTGLVTGELFF